These 24 T cell receptor beta chains were sequenced from one sample in a study of cytomegalovirus exposure and HLA in healthy donors. Primers for the PCR totalled 60 Vbeta and 13 Jbeta. The assay was immunoSEQ multiplex PCR, and TCRdb's table has in-frame clones only and misses some. Of roughly 200,000 clones in the sample, 76% are singletons; the top ten hold 0.63%. Sequenced sample: PBMCs. These receptors all come from a young man in good health and CMV-seronegative.

V usage is TRBV5-4 and J usage is TRBJ2-7; possibly TRBD1 for D (5 bases). Germline V gene data show CDR1 as SGHNT and CDR2 as YYREEE (reference sequence). The CDR3 loop spans 16 amino acids. Between the trimmed V and J ends, which lost 1 base and 3 bases, there was a span of 17 bases. In nucleotides, the CDR3 is TGTGCCAGCAGCTTGTGGTCGGTCAGGGATAGCTACGAGCAGTACTTC. It encodes CASSLWSVRDSYEQYF.

The V call is TRBV5-5, the J call TRBJ2-7; tentatively, D is TRBD2 (5 bases). Trimming took off 4 bases at V and 3 bases at J, with 8 bases between the two ends. The CDR3 is 12 amino acids. Germline V gene sequence: CDR1 SGHKS, CDR2 YYEKEE (reference sequence). The CDR3 here is CASSLDYYEQYF. CDR3 DNA sequence: TGTGCCAGCAGCCTTGACTACTACGAGCAGTACTTC.

Details on this clone: Other DNA sequences in the same sample also yield this CDR3. The rearrangement joins TRBV5-6 to TRBJ2-3, with TRBD2 matching 7 bases. Germline loops: CDR1 SGHDT, CDR2 YYEEEE. The CDR3 is 17 residues long. Germline trimming cut 4 bases from V and 2 bases from J; bases unmatched to any gene: 13. The CDR3: CASSAGVVSLFTDTQYF. Here the CDR3 DNA reads TGTGCCAGCAGCGCGGGGGTGGTGTCACTATTCACAGATACGCAGTATTTT.

The CDR3 region is CASSLSRAADTQYF. The DNA for the CDR3 is TGTGCCAGCAGTTTATCCAGGGCGGCAGATACGCAGTATTTT. This rearrangement joins TRBV6-5 to TRBJ2-3; D may be TRBD1 (5 bases). Germline CDR1 reads MNHEY; CDR2 reads SVGAGI. CDR3 size: 14 residues. V was shortened by 4 bases and J by 4 bases, with 12 bases between the two germline ends.

The V gene is TRBV27, the J gene TRBJ2-7, with D perhaps TRBD2 (6 bases). The CDR3 runs 16 residues. Germline V gene lookup returns CDR1 MNHEY and CDR2 SMNVEV (reference sequence). Trimming took off 5 bases at V and 0 bases at J, with 17 bases between the two ends. Written as DNA, the CDR3 is TGTGCCAGCAGTCCTACATATGCGGGAAGCTCCTACGAGCAGTACTTC. Protein product: CASSPTYAGSSYEQYF.

The chain has TRBV5-1 and TRBJ2-6, with a weak D call TRBD1 (5 bases). The ends were cut back, 3 bases at V and 0 bases at J, with 13 bases in the middle. From germline, CDR1 is SGHRS and CDR2 YFSETQ. CDR3 length: 17 amino acids. CDR3: CASSSRTTGSGANVLTF. As DNA, the CDR3 is TGCGCCAGCAGCTCACGTACAACAGGCTCTGGGGCCAACGTCCTGACTTTC.

This clone was detected a few times. The CDR3 here is CASGSGQPQHF. Written as DNA, the CDR3 is TGTGCCAGCGGGTCCGGGCAGCCCCAGCATTTT. This chain joins TRBV7-8 and TRBJ1-5; no reliable D call. V dropped 8 bases and J dropped 7 bases, with 9 bases sitting between them. In germline, CDR1 is SGHVS, CDR2 FQNEAQ. This CDR3 has 11 amino acids.

This chain links TRBV29-1 with TRBJ2-5; TRBD2 aligns across 7 bases. This CDR3 has 12 residues. V lost 8 bases and J lost 3; bases outside the gene matches: 6. Germline V gene lookup returns CDR1 SQVTM and CDR2 ANQGSEA. CDR3 coding DNA: TGCAGCTGGGGGGGTGCTGAAGAGACCCAGTACTTC. It translates to CSWGGAEETQYF.

The J gene is TRBJ2-7, the V gene TRBV9; D gene unclear. In germline, CDR1 is SGDLS, CDR2 YYNGEE. The CDR3 spans 14 residues. V lost 0 bases and J lost 6, with 13 bases in between. The CDR3 reads CASSVGRTRGEQYF. CDR3 sequence (DNA): TGTGCCAGCAGCGTAGGTAGAACTCGAGGCGAGCAGTACTTC.

This clone turned up a few times. The V gene is TRBV7-9, the J gene TRBJ1-5; TRBD1 matches 8 bases. This CDR3 comprises 17 residues. Germline CDR1 is SEHNR and CDR2 is FQNEAQ (reference sequence). After removal of 1 base from V and 3 bases from J, the junction contained 8 bases not matched to a gene. CDR3 in DNA: TGTGCCAGCAGCTTAGACCAGGGGGCCTTCCCCAATCAGCCCCAGCATTTT. Translation gives CASSLDQGAFPNQPQHF.

This CDR3 is CASSLGGGGTYEQYF. Written as DNA, the CDR3 is TGTGCCAGCAGTCTAGGCGGGGGGGGGACCTACGAGCAGTACTTC. V and J are TRBV2 and TRBJ2-5; 9 bases map to TRBD2. The DNA end favors TRBJ2-7, so the J call may be wrong. The CDR3 is made up of 15 amino acids. CDR1 and CDR2 (germline): SNHLY, FYNNEI.

The chain links TRBV7-9 to TRBJ2-1; tentatively, D is TRBD1 (6 bases). CDR1 is SEHNR, CDR2 FQNEAQ, per germline (reference sequence). Deletions cut 0 bases from V and 4 bases from J, with 16 bases between. CDR3 length: 17 amino acids. The CDR3 DNA reads as TGTGCCAGCAGCTTAGCGCCAATGGACAGACCGTACAATGAGCAGTTCTTC. Its translation: CASSLAPMDRPYNEQFF. Based on the CDR3 plus reference TRBV7-9 and TRBJ2-1, the full variable domain is DTGVSQNPRHKITKRGQNVTFRCDPISEHNRLYWYRQTLGQGPEFLTYFQNEAQLEKSRLLSDRFSAERPKGSFSTLEIQRTEQGDSAMYLCASSLAPMDRPYNEQFFGPGTRLTVL.

V gene TRBV30 combines with J gene TRBJ2-1, with D perhaps matching TRBD2 (6 bases). V lost 3 bases and J lost 8, with 14 bases in between. The CDR3 totals 13 residues. Germline V gives CDR1 GTSNPN, CDR2 SVGIG (reference sequence). The CDR3 region is CAWSAGIYHEQFF. The CDR3 nucleotides are TGTGCCTGGAGCGCGGGAATATACCATGAGCAGTTCTTC. Filled out from reference TRBV30 and TRBJ2-1, the complete variable domain reads SQTIHQWPATLVQPVGSPLSLECTVEGTSNPNLYWYRQAAGRGLQLLFYSVGIGQISSEVPQNLSASRPQDRQFILSSKKLLLSDSGFYLCAWSAGIYHEQFFGPGTRLTVL.

The chain combines TRBV21-1 with TRBJ2-7; TRBD2 is the table's D call and was not checked against the DNA. TRBV21-1 is designated a pseudogene. The length of the CDR3 is 12 residues. The CDR3 DNA reads TGTGCCAGCAGCAATCGGGACTACGAGCAGTACTTC. Translation: CASSNRDYEQYF.

The chain joins TRBV30 to TRBJ1-5; maybe TRBD1 (6 bases). Trimming removed 0 bases from V and 10 bases from J, with 10 bases in between. The CDR3 extends over 12 amino acids. Germline-derived CDR1 and CDR2 are GTSNPN and SVGIG (reference sequence). CDR3 loop: CAWSVDRSPQHF. CDR3 nucleotides: TGTGCCTGGAGTGTAGACAGGTCACCCCAGCATTTT.

This clone was counted only a few times. CDR3 nucleotide sequence: TGTGCCAGCACGGGGGAGGATGAGCAGTTCTTC. Amino acid sequence: CASTGEDEQFF. The V gene is TRBV5-6, the J gene TRBJ2-1, with D possibly being TRBD2 (6 bases). V dropped 6 bases and J dropped 8 bases, with 9 bases sitting between them. CDR3 length: 11 residues. From germline, CDR1 is SGHDT and CDR2 YYEEEE.

This chain connects TRBV7-2 to TRBJ2-5, with 11 bases that match TRBD2. Judging by the DNA end, TRBJ2-7 fits better; the J call may be wrong. Germline assignment: CDR1 SGHTA and CDR2 FQGNSA. The CDR3 runs 15 residues. CDR3 sequence reads: CASSLLAGGSHEQYF. The CDR3 nucleotides read TGTGCCAGCAGCTTACTAGCGGGAGGCTCACACGAGCAGTACTTC.

The chain joins TRBV4-1 to TRBJ2-2; D unresolved. The germline V gene has CDR1 MGHRA and CDR2 YSYEKL. V lost 0 bases, J lost 4 bases, and 12 bases lay in between. This CDR3 spans 16 amino acids. The CDR3 region is CASSQDPARSTGELFF. CDR3 bases: TGCGCCAGCAGCCAAGATCCGGCGAGGAGCACCGGGGAGCTGTTTTTT.

The V and J genes are TRBV19 and TRBJ1-1; 7 nucleotides match TRBD1. This CDR3 has 14 residues. Germline V gene sequence: CDR1 LNHDA, CDR2 SQIVND (reference sequence). With 5 bases clipped from V and 1 base from J, the junction kept 4 bases outside the gene matches. The CDR3 region is CASSVDRANTEAFF. CDR3 DNA: TGTGCCAGTAGTGTTGACAGGGCGAACACTGAAGCTTTCTTT.

V usage is TRBV18 and J usage is TRBJ1-2, with 11 bases lining up with TRBD1. Germline V gene lookup returns CDR1 KGHSH and CDR2 LQKENI. V gave up 3 bases and J gave up 6 bases; unmatched junction bases: 6. The CDR3 spans 15 residues. CDR3 loop: CASSPTGQGVNGYTF. The CDR3 DNA reads as TGTGCCAGCTCACCGACGGGACAGGGGGTAAATGGCTACACCTTC.

The chain carries TRBV9 and TRBJ1-3; D is uncertain. V was cut by 3 bases and J by 1 base, with 5 bases left in between. This CDR3 contains 13 residues. Germline V gives CDR1 SGDLS, CDR2 YYNGEE. The CDR3 loop reads CASSAPSGNTIYF. CDR3 in DNA: TGTGCCAGCAGCGCCCCGTCTGGAAACACCATATATTTT.

This clone was recorded only once. The chain uses TRBV27 and TRBJ2-7; D gene ambiguous. Germline CDR1 reads MNHEY; CDR2 reads SMNVEV (reference sequence). The CDR3 is 13 residues long. Between the trimmed V and J ends, which lost 5 bases and 5 bases, there was a span of 13 bases. CDR3 DNA sequence: TGTGCCAGCAGTCCCGGCGGAGCCAACGAGCAGTACTTC. Translating gives CASSPGGANEQYF.

The gene calls are TRBV29-1 and TRBJ1-1; D possibly corresponds to TRBD1 (5 bases). Germline CDR1 and CDR2: SQVTM and ANQGSEA. The V and J ends lost 0 bases and 6 bases respectively, with 14 bases between them. CDR3 length: 14 amino acids. The CDR3 bases are TGCAGCGTTGAAGATCTTTATCAGGGCCCTGAAGCTTTCTTT. Translation gives CSVEDLYQGPEAFF.

This clone appeared once. The chain employs TRBV19 and TRBJ1-1; D remains unclear. The CDR3 is made up of 13 amino acids. In germline, CDR1 is LNHDA, CDR2 SQIVND (reference sequence). Trimming took off 3 bases at V and 1 base at J, with 6 bases between the two ends. The CDR3 DNA reads TGTGCCAGTAGTATTTCCAGGAACACTGAAGCTTTCTTT. It codes for CASSISRNTEAFF.